Each of the 25 T cell receptor beta chains below was sequenced from the same sample in a study of early T cells in non-severe SARS-CoV-2 infection. TCRdb processed the 5' RACE reads anew with MiXCR; each CDR3 protein has one entry. Counted here are 45,000 to 55,000 distinct CDR3 sequences, less than 7.5% occurring once; the ten biggest clones make up approximately 2.6%. The sequenced sample was whole blood, obtained at baseline. Source of these receptors: an adult who was a healthcare worker with PCR-confirmed SARS-CoV-2 infection or an uninfected control (not recorded which).

This clonotype was observed many times. The chain recombines TRBV11-3 with TRBJ2-5; TRBD1 matches at 8 bases. The CDR3 spans 16 residues. Trimming cost V 5 bases and J 2 bases; bases outside gene matches: 10. CDR1 is SGHNT, CDR2 YENEEA, per germline. DNA for the CDR3: TGTGCCAGCAGCCTAAAGGACAGGGAAATACAAGAGACCCAGTACTTC. Amino acids: CASSLKDREIQETQYF.

This clonotype was detected a few times. J is TRBJ1-5 and V is TRBV5-8; TRBD1 aligns across 10 bases. Germline lookup yields CDR1 SGHTS and CDR2 YDEGEE. Trimming at V came to 3 bases and at J to 4 bases, leaving 4 bases not matched to a gene. This CDR3 has 15 amino acids. For the CDR3, the DNA is TGTGCCAGCAGCTGGGGACAGGGGATTAATCAGCCCCAGCATTTT. Encoded protein: CASSWGQGINQPQHF.

This clonotype occurred many times. V gene TRBV5-1 combines with J gene TRBJ2-1; D not resolved. V shed 0 bases and J shed 3 bases, with 10 bases lying between them. The CDR3 runs 15 residues. The germline CDR1 and CDR2 sequences are SGHRS and YFSETQ. The CDR3 sequence: CASSLGPSGYNEQFF. CDR3 in DNA: TGCGCCAGCAGCTTGGGGCCCTCTGGCTACAATGAGCAGTTCTTC. The entire variable domain, with the rest obtained from reference TRBV5-1 and TRBJ2-1, is as follows: KAGVTQTPRYLIKTRGQQVTLSCSPISGHRSVSWYQQTPGQGLQFLFEYFSETQRNKGNFPGRFSGRQFSNSRSEMNVSTLELGDSALYLCASSLGPSGYNEQFFGPGTRLTVL.

This clonotype has just a few counts. This sequence joins TRBV7-2 and TRBJ2-7, with D tentatively TRBD2 (5 bases). The CDR3 has 13 amino acids. Germline assignment: CDR1 SGHTA and CDR2 FQGNSA. V was shortened by 1 base and J by 5 bases, with 9 bases between the two germline ends. This CDR3 is CASSLDPRDEQYF. The CDR3, as DNA: TGTGCCAGCAGCTTAGACCCGCGGGACGAGCAGTACTTC.

This clonotype was observed a handful of times. The chain carries TRBV6-1 and TRBJ1-5, with D tentatively TRBD1 (5 bases). V lost 4 bases and J lost 0, with 16 bases in between. CDR3 length: 17 residues. Looked up from germline, CDR1 is MNHNS and CDR2 is SASEGT. The CDR3: CASSAGTLQLSNQPQHF. CDR3 DNA: TGTGCCAGCAGTGCCGGGACTCTACAACTTAGCAATCAGCCCCAGCATTTT.

CDR3 bases: TGTGCCAGCAGTAGTCCTACCCGGGGAAACAATGAGCAGTTCTTC. Amino acids: CASSSPTRGNNEQFF. This rearrangement joins TRBV28 to TRBJ2-1; D perhaps matches TRBD2 (5 bases). Germline CDR1 is MDHEN and CDR2 is SYDVKM. The CDR3 runs 15 residues. With 5 bases removed from V and 5 bases from J, the gap between germline ends came to 16 bases.

This clonotype was observed a handful of times. The rearrangement uses TRBV30 and TRBJ1-1, with no clear D. V was shortened by 8 bases and J by 5 bases, with 21 bases between the two germline ends. CDR1 and CDR2 (germline): GTSNPN, SVGIG (reference sequence). The CDR3 spans 14 residues. DNA for the CDR3: TGTGCCGCTAAGAGCGGGAGCTGGAATACTGAAGCTTTCTTT. It translates to CAAKSGSWNTEAFF.

The V gene is TRBV12-3 or TRBV12-4, the J gene TRBJ1-1; no clear D gene. The CDR3 consists of 14 residues. The germline V and J ends were trimmed by 1 base and 1 base, with 7 bases remaining between them. Here the CDR3 DNA reads TGTGCCAGCAGTTTAGGTTCGTGGAACACTGAAGCTTTCTTT. Translation: CASSLGSWNTEAFF.

This clonotype was detected ten times or more. The J gene is TRBJ2-2, the V gene TRBV6-5; a possible D gene is TRBD1 (5 bases). The germline gives CDR1 MNHEY, CDR2 SVGAGI. The ends were cut back, 2 bases at V and 5 bases at J, with 12 bases in the middle. The CDR3 spans 15 residues. In nucleotides, the CDR3 is TGTGCCAGCAGTTACGGAGACAGTCGGACCGGGGAGCTGTTTTTT. This encodes CASSYGDSRTGELFF.

At least ten counts were recorded for this clonotype. The V call is TRBV4-1, the J call TRBJ1-1; TRBD1 might be the D (6 bases). Trimming pared 4 bases from V and 6 bases from J, leaving 15 bases between. The CDR3 runs to 14 residues. Germline CDR1 and CDR2: MGHRA and YSYEKL. In DNA form, the CDR3 reads TGCGCCAGCAGCCGAGTTACAGGGAGTGCTGAAGCTTTCTTT. This translates into CASSRVTGSAEAFF.

The rearrangement links TRBV7-8 to TRBJ2-3; D remains ambiguous. Between the trimmed V and J ends, which lost 2 bases and 3 bases, there was a span of 9 bases. The CDR3 runs 14 residues. CDR1 is SGHVS, CDR2 FQNEAQ, per germline. The CDR3 DNA reads TGTGCCAGCAGCTTATCGGCCGGTACAGATACGCAGTATTTT. Its protein is CASSLSAGTDTQYF.

J is TRBJ2-1 and V is TRBV10-3; 7 bases are a match to TRBD2. CDR1 and CDR2 (germline): ENHRY, SYGVKD. V shed 4 bases and J 5 bases; nucleotides not matched to a gene: 14. The CDR3 runs 17 residues. CDR3 region: CAISGELGLADHNEQFF. The DNA of the CDR3 is TGTGCCATCAGTGGGGAGCTTGGTCTAGCGGATCACAATGAGCAGTTCTTC.

For this clonotype: Being one base from a much bigger clone, this may be a read error. The final CDR3 position lacks the conserved phenylalanine or tryptophan, pointing to a likely read error. The chain has TRBV7-2 and TRBJ2-4, with TRBD1 as a possible D gene (6 bases). The CDR3 consists of 15 residues. The V gene lost 5 bases and the J gene lost 4 bases, with 15 bases spanning the gap. CDR1 is SGHTA and CDR2 is FQGNSA in the germline V gene. CDR3 DNA sequence: TGTGCCAGCAGCACTACTACAGGGACGAAAAACATTCAGTACTCC. It is translated as CASSTTTGTKNIQYS.

The rearrangement links TRBV20-1 to TRBJ2-5; maybe TRBD1 (7 bases). Germline CDR1 DFQATT, CDR2 SNEGSKA (reference sequence). This CDR3 contains 16 residues. Trimming stripped 0 bases from V and 4 bases from J, with 18 bases between. DNA for the CDR3: TGCAGTGCTAGAGACGCAGGGGGGAAATGGGGAGAGACCCAGTACTTC. Translating it yields CSARDAGGKWGETQYF.

This rearrangement joins TRBV7-2 to TRBJ1-2; D uncertain. The V end was cut by 8 bases, the J end by 2 bases, with 3 bases between. This CDR3 is 10 amino acids long. Per the germline V gene, CDR1 is SGHTA and CDR2 is FQGNSA. In nucleotides, the CDR3 is TGTGCCAGCGGAAACTATGGCTACACCTTC. Protein sequence: CASGNYGYTF.

This clonotype has ten or more counts. The V gene is TRBV11-2, the J gene TRBJ2-1; 8 nucleotides match TRBD2. With 5 bases clipped from V and 6 bases from J, the junction kept 9 bases outside the gene matches. Germline loops: CDR1 SGHAT, CDR2 FQNNGV. CDR3 length: 15 residues. Here the CDR3 reads CASSTDGRVANEQFF. The CDR3 nucleotides are TGTGCCAGCAGCACCGACGGGAGGGTCGCCAATGAGCAGTTCTTC.

J is TRBJ1-2 and V is TRBV20-1; D not certain. CDR3 length equals 13 residues. V was shortened by 5 bases and J by 4 bases, with 14 bases between the two germline ends. Germline CDR1 reads DFQATT; CDR2 reads SNEGSKA (reference sequence). In nucleotides, the CDR3 is TGCAGTGCTCAAAAGGGAGGGAGCTATGGCTACACCTTC. It codes for CSAQKGGSYGYTF.

This clonotype came up a few times. The chain links TRBV7-2 to TRBJ1-6, with D perhaps matching TRBD1 (6 bases). V was shortened by 5 bases and J by 13 bases, with 21 bases between the two germline ends. The CDR3 is 15 amino acids. Germline V gene sequence: CDR1 SGHTA, CDR2 FQGNSA. The CDR3 spells CASSAVRTVTDPLHF. DNA of the CDR3: TGTGCCAGCAGCGCAGTCAGGACAGTAACAGATCCCCTCCACTTT.

This clonotype has more than one count but fewer than ten. The chain is built from TRBV5-6 and TRBJ2-1, with 7 bases aligning to TRBD1. Unmatched junction bases numbered 6, after V lost 4 bases and J lost 5 bases. CDR3 length equals 14 residues. CDR1 is SGHDT and CDR2 is YYEEEE in the germline V gene. DNA for the CDR3: TGTGCCAGCAGCAGGCTAGGGGGCCACAATGAGCAGTTCTTC. Residues: CASSRLGGHNEQFF.

This clonotype appeared a few times. The rearrangement joins TRBV4-3 to TRBJ2-7, with TRBD1 identical over 9 bases. With 1 base clipped from V and 2 bases from J, the junction kept 6 bases outside the gene matches. The CDR3 loop spans 16 amino acids. Germline assignment: CDR1 LGHNA and CDR2 YSLEER. The CDR3 DNA follows: TGCGCCAGCAGCCAAGGGGACAGGGACGGCCCCTACGAGCAGTACTTC. Protein product: CASSQGDRDGPYEQYF.

In its sample, this clonotype was seen many times. The chain's CDR3 is CSARRHRETTLYGYTF. CDR3 nucleotide sequence: TGCAGTGCTAGACGCCACAGGGAAACCACCCTCTATGGCTACACCTTC. This chain links TRBV20-1 with TRBJ1-2; a weak D match, TRBD1 (6 bases). The CDR3 has 16 residues. V dropped 2 bases and J dropped 4 bases, with 20 bases sitting between them. The germline V gene has CDR1 DFQATT and CDR2 SNEGSKA (reference sequence).

This clonotype was recorded at least ten times. The chain couples TRBV12-3 or TRBV12-4 to TRBJ2-7; D gene uncertain. Trimming shortened V by 4 bases and J by 2 bases, and 12 bases separated the two germline ends. CDR3 size: 14 residues. CDR3 region: CASSSDRAPYEQYF. The CDR3 nucleotides are TGTGCCAGCAGTTCAGATAGGGCCCCCTACGAGCAGTACTTC.

This clonotype has a count of ten or more. This chain connects TRBV18 to TRBJ1-5, with TRBD1 matching over 10 bases. The CDR3 sequence is 13 residues long. From germline, CDR1 is KGHSH and CDR2 LQKENI. J lost 6 bases, V lost 6 bases, and 2 bases had no gene match. The CDR3 protein is CASSRQGAQPQHF. CDR3 in DNA: TGTGCCAGCTCTCGACAGGGGGCTCAGCCCCAGCATTTT.

This clonotype was seen at least ten times. CDR3 sequence (DNA): TGCAGCGTTATGACAGGGATTGGGGCCAACGTCCTGACTTTC. It yields the protein CSVMTGIGANVLTF. This chain uses TRBV29-1 with TRBJ2-6; TRBD1 matches 7 bases. CDR3 size: 14 residues. Trimming took 5 bases from V and 3 from J; bases not matched to a gene: 4. Germline values: CDR1 SQVTM, CDR2 ANQGSEA.

This clonotype came up many times. V is TRBV11-2 and J is TRBJ2-5; 9 bases are a match to TRBD1. The CDR3 has 15 residues. Unmatched junction bases numbered 8, after V lost 4 bases and J lost 5 bases. The germline V gene has CDR1 SGHAT and CDR2 FQNNGV. Here the CDR3 reads CASSWNRQGEETQYF. The CDR3 DNA reads as TGTGCCAGCAGCTGGAACCGACAGGGGGAGGAGACCCAGTACTTC. Full variable domain (rest looked up from reference TRBV11-2 and TRBJ2-5): EAGVAQSPRYKIIEKRQSVAFWCNPISGHATLYWYQQILGQGPKLLIQFQNNGVVDDSQLPKDRFSAERLKGVDSTLKIQPAKLEDSAVYLCASSWNRQGEETQYFGPGTRLLVL.